The subject of this entry is one T cell receptor (beta chain). The sample holds a few counts of this clonotype. The antigen this receptor binds is unknown. No per-base quality is available; no much larger clone lies one base away. This sample is drawn from a study of T-cell memory formation after mild COVID-19 (dated by TCRdb to the early 2020s). Turning to the overall study: TCR sequence clusters from the two donors were found to be largely donor specific. The cohort comprised two young, previously healthy adult volunteers, one female and one male. In a couple of donors, T-cell clones that expanded and contracted after mild COVID-19 were tracked by sequencing TCRalpha and TCRbeta repertoires over time. General findings and caveats noted by the study authors: The study included only a couple of mild cases, and larger cohorts that include severe cases with pre-infection samples were judged to be necessary. Clones contracting from day 15 to 85 had balanced CD4/CD8 phenotypes, while a second wave expanding from day 15 to 37 was biased towards CD4+. Whether the second-wave clones peaking on day 37 were SARS-CoV-2 specific was not confirmed. Some responding clones were found in pre-infection memory, which suggests that pre-existing cross-reactive memory T cells took part in the SARS-CoV-2 response. Contracting CD4+ clones appeared mostly in the CM and EM memory subsets, whereas CD8+ clones were enriched in EMRA.

The CDR3 runs 15 residues from the cysteine to the phenylalanine. CDR3 DNA is the only sequence kept; it has 45 bases, read in frame from the first base. The germline V gene provides CDR1 LGHNA and CDR2 YSLEER. Compared with germline, V lacks 0 bases and J lacks 4 bases; bases without a gene match: 3. The reads were generated on an Illumina NovaSeq 6000. Using 5'RACE with constant-segment primers, TCRalpha and TCRbeta cDNA libraries were constructed, with sample barcodes and unique molecular identifiers added in the process. Trizol reagent was used to extract RNA from every sample. Libraries were amplified in two PCR steps, with a second sample barcode and Illumina TruSeq adapters added in the second step. Sequencing of the libraries was done on an Illumina NovaSeq, producing 2 x 150 bp paired-end reads. The authors processed their data as follows. Reads were demultiplexed and collapsed into UMI-guided consensus sequences with migec v1.2.7. Using mixcr v2.1.11, the UMI consensuses were aligned to TRA and TRB V and J templates and assembled into clonotypes. A clonotype was counted as expanded or contracted only when both edgeR and NoisET called the clonotype significant, with the noise models trained on biological replicates. For edgeR calls, a false discovery rate-adjusted p below 0.01 and a log2 fold-change threshold of 1 were applied. PCA with hierarchical clustering of max-normalized trajectories of the 1000 most abundant clonotypes was used as exploratory dynamics analysis. The CD4 or CD8 phenotype of responding clones was assigned using the separately sequenced CD4+ and CD8+ repertoires. TCRdb trimmed public reads at Q25 via fastp, called clones via MiXCR and kept in-frame beta chains. All rows with the same CDR3 protein become a single entry with the most common DNA and genes. TCRdb, not the authors, supplied the V and J calls. The sample includes fewer than 140,000 distinct CDR3 sequences, with more than 15% observed a single time. Of the sample, around 28% is held by the ten largest clones.

Ficoll-Paque density gradient centrifugation was the method used to isolate PBMCs. Recombination linked TRBV4-3 to TRBJ1-5; TRBD1 fits 7 bases in the junction. The source is an adult woman who had mild COVID-19 (a few samples of this study predate the infection). The sample titles of this study are shuffled in the database, so cell type and time point are left out; the donor was told from shared clones. The sample taken for sequencing was PBMCs or a T cell subset sorted from them (not recorded which). The CDR3 region has the sequence CASSQDFRGNQPQHF. The DNA sequence is as follows: TGCGCCAGCAGCCAAGATTTCAGGGGGAATCAGCCCCAGCATTTT.